This T cell receptor (beta chain) is from a study of blood T cell repertoires in COVID-19. In the study overall: T cells, B-cell-depleted T cells, or PBMCs provided the cDNA or gDNA that served as material.

In the original processing: Estimated nucleated cell counts came from reference gene primer amplification. TCRdb keeps only in-frame clones here, not all; method: immunoSEQ multiplex PCR. V and J calls and clone size are given by that table; D and trimming were obtained from the DNA. The profile shows around 100,000 clones, more than 75% of them singletons. A few counts support this clone. Germline CDR1 reads GTSNPN; CDR2 reads SVGIG (reference sequence). CDR3 length equals 14 residues. Trimming removed 3 bases from V and 4 bases from J; junction bases left unmatched: 8. The sample consisted of peripheral blood. This chain joins TRBV30 and TRBJ2-7; 8 bases agree with TRBD2. The sequence derives from a young man in a cohort sampled during active COVID-19. CDR3 loop: CAWSPPSGFYEQYF. In nucleotides, the CDR3 is TGTGCCTGGAGCCCCCCTAGCGGGTTTTACGAGCAGTACTTC.